One and the same sample provided the 30 T cell receptor beta chains below, sequenced in a study of identical twins. TCRdb processed the 5' RACE reads anew with MiXCR; each CDR3 protein has one entry. The table has approximately 230,000 distinct CDR3 sequences, approximately 5.9% seen once; the top ten hold roughly 15%. These sequences were also reported in another study, on T cells expressing NK-cell markers.

The sequenced material came from CD8+ T cells sorted from blood. These receptors all stem from a woman aged 18 to 35 in good health.

This clonotype was recorded at least ten times. J is TRBJ2-1 and V is TRBV3-1; TRBD2 matches at 15 bases. The CDR3 loop spans 15 amino acids. V was clipped by 4 bases and J by 9 bases; unmatched bases: 4. The germline gives CDR1 LGHDT, CDR2 YNNKEL (reference sequence). The DNA of the CDR3 is TGTGCCAGCAGCCGGACTAGCGGGGGGGCGGTTGAGCAGTTCTTC. Its protein product is CASSRTSGGAVEQFF.

This clonotype has a count of ten or more. The V call is TRBV12-3 or TRBV12-4, the J call TRBJ2-7; 10 bases align to TRBD1. The CDR3 is made up of 15 amino acids. The V gene end was trimmed by 8 bases and the J gene end by 4 bases; junction bases not matched to a gene: 11. The CDR3 nucleotides are TGTGCCAGCCGGGAAACAGGACAGGGGGAGTACGAGCAGTACTTC. Translating it yields CASRETGQGEYEQYF.

The chain employs TRBV27 and TRBJ2-3; TRBD2 aligns across 8 bases. Germline V CDR1 and CDR2: MNHEY, SMNVEV (reference sequence). With 7 bases clipped from V and 1 base from J, the junction kept 1 base outside the gene matches. The CDR3 loop spans 13 amino acids. The CDR3 loop is CASKTSGTDTQYF. CDR3 nucleotide sequence: TGTGCCAGCAAGACTAGCGGCACAGATACGCAGTATTTT.

This clonotype was counted between two and nine times. V is TRBV4-3 and J is TRBJ2-1; a weak D match, TRBD2 (5 bases). The V gene's germline CDR1 is LGHNA and CDR2 YSLEER. This CDR3 has 15 amino acids. Trimming took off 0 bases at V and 5 bases at J, with 11 bases between the two ends. CDR3 amino acids: CASSQDVGRHNEQFF. CDR3 DNA: TGCGCCAGCAGCCAAGATGTGGGGAGACACAATGAGCAGTTCTTC.

This chain connects TRBV3-1 to TRBJ1-6, with TRBD1 as a possible D gene (5 bases). The germline V gene has CDR1 LGHDT and CDR2 YNNKEL (reference sequence). CDR3 length: 16 residues. V lost 0 bases to trimming and J lost 8 bases, with 14 bases between them. CDR3 amino acids: CASSQEGGVRDSPLHF. CDR3 DNA sequence: TGTGCCAGCAGCCAAGAGGGGGGAGTTCGGGATTCACCCCTCCACTTT.

The V call is TRBV20-1, the J call TRBJ2-5; D is undetermined. Germline V gene data show CDR1 as DFQATT and CDR2 as SNEGSKA (reference sequence). This CDR3 has 18 amino acids. V dropped 4 bases and J dropped 0 bases, with 24 bases sitting between them. The CDR3: CSAMTPMAPQPYQETQYF. CDR3 coding DNA: TGCAGTGCTATGACCCCGATGGCCCCGCAGCCCTACCAAGAGACCCAGTACTTC.

A few counts support this clonotype. The V gene is TRBV5-5, the J gene TRBJ1-5, with a possible D match to TRBD1 (5 bases). This CDR3 contains 14 residues. The germline CDR1 and CDR2 sequences are SGHKS and YYEKEE (reference sequence). Trimming left V 3 bases short and J 8 bases short, with 15 bases between. The DNA for the CDR3 is TGTGCCAGCAGCTCGGGGGGAGGGAGAGAGCCCCAGCATTTT. It is translated as CASSSGGGREPQHF.

This sequence joins TRBV4-1 and TRBJ2-5, with D unresolved. V was shortened by 0 bases and J by 7 bases, with 9 bases between the two germline ends. Germline V lookup: CDR1 MGHRA, CDR2 YSYEKL. This CDR3 region has 13 residues. In DNA form, the CDR3 reads TGCGCCAGCAGCCAAGAGGGGTCCCGGACCCAGTACTTC. Encoded protein: CASSQEGSRTQYF.

This chain uses TRBV19 with TRBJ2-7, with a weak D call TRBD1 (5 bases). The V end lost 2 bases, the J end lost 1 base, and 12 bases lay between the germline ends. This CDR3 has 15 residues. From germline, CDR1 is LNHDA and CDR2 SQIVND (reference sequence). The CDR3 is CASSISGRVSYEQYF. In nucleotides, the CDR3 is TGTGCCAGTAGTATATCGGGCAGGGTTTCCTACGAGCAGTACTTC.

This clonotype has a handful of counts. V gene TRBV3-1 combines with J gene TRBJ2-7, with unresolved D. V lost 1 base to trimming and J lost 0 bases, with 7 bases between them. The germline gives CDR1 LGHDT, CDR2 YNNKEL (reference sequence). The CDR3 is 14 residues long. The chain's CDR3 is CASSQAYSSYEQYF. The DNA for the CDR3 is TGTGCCAGCAGCCAAGCCTACAGCTCCTACGAGCAGTACTTC.

The chain is built from TRBV5-1 and TRBJ1-5, with 7 bases identical to TRBD1. Germline V gene sequence: CDR1 SGHRS, CDR2 YFSETQ. There are 15 residues in the CDR3. V shed 0 bases, J shed 0 bases, and the junction held 0 bases outside the gene matches. CDR3 protein: CASSLDRGSNQPQHF. The CDR3 region has the DNA TGCGCCAGCAGCTTGGACAGGGGTAGCAATCAGCCCCAGCATTTT.

J is TRBJ2-3 and V is TRBV6-5, with D possibly matching TRBD2 (6 bases). The germline gives CDR1 MNHEY, CDR2 SVGAGI. Trimming took 0 bases from V and 1 from J, leaving 11 bases between them. CDR3 size: 16 residues. This chain's CDR3 is CASSYSNWGGTDTQYF. The CDR3 DNA reads as TGTGCCAGCAGTTACTCAAATTGGGGGGGCACAGATACGCAGTATTTT.

This clonotype was detected ten times or more. The J gene is TRBJ1-3, the V gene TRBV15, with unresolved D. V gave up 0 bases and J gave up 11 bases, with 8 bases separating them. CDR3 length equals 12 residues. The germline gives CDR1 LNHNV, CDR2 YYDKDF (reference sequence). The CDR3 reads CATSRDRAPIYF. The DNA of the CDR3 is TGTGCCACCAGCAGAGATAGAGCCCCCATATATTTT.

Only one count was recorded for this clonotype. The J gene is TRBJ2-1, the V gene TRBV7-2, with D perhaps being TRBD1 or TRBD2 (6 bases each). The CDR3 is 13 amino acids. V was shortened by 9 bases and J by 6 bases, with 15 bases between the two germline ends. Germline loops: CDR1 SGHTA, CDR2 FQGNSA. The DNA of the CDR3 is TGTGCCAGGAGCCCGGGGGCCCTCAATGAGCAGTTCTTC. Encoded protein: CARSPGALNEQFF.

The chain recombines TRBV19 with TRBJ1-1; no definite D call. The V gene lost 5 bases and the J gene lost 0 bases, with 7 bases spanning the gap. CDR3 length equals 13 residues. The germline gives CDR1 LNHDA, CDR2 SQIVND (reference sequence). CDR3 sequence reads: CASSLAMNTEAFF. The CDR3 nucleotides read TGTGCCAGTAGTTTGGCCATGAACACTGAAGCTTTCTTT. Combining the CDR3 with reference TRBV19 and TRBJ1-1 gives the whole variable domain DGGITQSPKYLFRKEGQNVTLSCEQNLNHDAMYWYRQDPGQGLRLIYYSQIVNDFQKGDIAEGYSVSREKKESFPLTVTSAQKNPTAFYLCASSLAMNTEAFFGQGTRLTVV.

The chain is built from TRBV7-9 and TRBJ2-3, with D unresolved. The CDR3 runs 12 residues. Germline assignment: CDR1 SEHNR and CDR2 FQNEAQ (reference sequence). The ends were cut back, 1 base at V and 5 bases at J, with 4 bases in the middle. The chain's CDR3 is CASSLGKDTQYF. In DNA form, the CDR3 reads TGTGCCAGCAGCTTAGGGAAAGATACGCAGTATTTT.

This clonotype was seen many times. The CDR3 sequence is CSVFGDRPGGYTF. The CDR3 nucleotides read TGCAGCGTTTTTGGGGACAGGCCGGGAGGCTACACCTTC. The rearrangement uses TRBV29-1 and TRBJ1-2; 8 positions match TRBD1. This CDR3 comprises 13 residues. The V gene's germline CDR1 is SQVTM and CDR2 ANQGSEA. With V trimmed by 5 bases and J by 8 bases, 10 bases remained unmatched.

This chain joins TRBV3-1 and TRBJ1-2; a weak D match, TRBD1 (6 bases). Germline-derived CDR1 and CDR2 are LGHDT and YNNKEL (reference sequence). V was cut by 8 bases and J by 6 bases, with 22 bases left in between. The CDR3 is made up of 15 amino acids. The CDR3, as DNA: TGTGCCAGCCACGAATCGGACAGCGATTATGATGGCTACACCTTC. This translates into CASHESDSDYDGYTF. The full variable domain, rest sourced from reference TRBV3-1 and TRBJ1-2, is DTAVSQTPKYLVTQMGNDKSIKCEQNLGHDTMYWYKQDSKKFLKIMFSYNNKELIINETVPNRFSPKSPDKAHLNLHINSLELGDSAVYFCASHESDSDYDGYTFGSGTRLTVV.

This clonotype was detected many times. The gene calls are TRBV12-3 or TRBV12-4 and TRBJ1-1; weak D call: TRBD1 (5 bases). The CDR3 contains 20 residues. Trimming removed 3 bases at V and 0 bases at J, with 26 bases between. The CDR3 loop reads CASSLIQGQDRGRLNTEAFF. The CDR3, as DNA: TGTGCCAGCAGTTTGATTCAAGGTCAAGATCGGGGACGGTTGAACACTGAAGCTTTCTTT.

J is TRBJ1-2 and V is TRBV10-3; D ambiguous. In germline, CDR1 is ENHRY, CDR2 SYGVKD. CDR3 length: 12 residues. V lost 7 bases and J 2 bases, leaving 8 bases between the germline ends. CDR3 bases: TGTGCCATCAAGCGGACGAACTATGGCTACACCTTC. Its translation is CAIKRTNYGYTF.

At least ten counts were recorded for this clonotype. The rearrangement joins TRBV7-9 to TRBJ1-1, with TRBD1 as a possible D gene (6 bases). This CDR3 is 14 amino acids long. The ends were cut back, 5 bases at V and 0 bases at J, with 10 bases in the middle. Germline lookup yields CDR1 SEHNR and CDR2 FQNEAQ (reference sequence). The CDR3 loop reads CASSLTGLNTEAFF. CDR3 bases: TGTGCCAGCAGCCTAACAGGGCTGAACACTGAAGCTTTCTTT.

This clonotype has a count of ten or more. The J gene is TRBJ2-1, the V gene TRBV12-3 or TRBV12-4; 16 bases match TRBD2. The CDR3 sequence is 19 residues long. J was trimmed by 9 bases and V by 1 base; bases with no gene match: 12. CDR3 sequence: CASSLEPGLAGGPEVEQFF. The CDR3 bases are TGTGCCAGCAGTTTAGAACCGGGACTAGCGGGAGGGCCTGAGGTTGAGCAGTTCTTC.

This clonotype was picked up a small number of times. The chain is built from TRBV14 and TRBJ2-1; D unclear. Trimming removed 4 bases from V and 2 bases from J, with 9 bases in between. This CDR3 has 14 amino acids. Germline V lookup: CDR1 SGHDN, CDR2 FVKESK. The CDR3 region is CASSLVGPYNEQFF. The CDR3 region has the DNA TGTGCCAGCAGCCTAGTAGGCCCCTACAATGAGCAGTTCTTC.

This clonotype was recorded many times. CDR3 protein: CASSQTPGLNTDTQYF. CDR3 nucleotides: TGTGCCAGCAGCCAAACCCCCGGACTAAACACAGATACGCAGTATTTT. This sequence joins TRBV4-2 and TRBJ2-3, with a possible D match to TRBD2 (6 bases). Looked up from germline, CDR1 is LGHNA and CDR2 is YNFKEQ. Trimming removed 2 bases from V and 2 bases from J, with 14 bases in between. There are 16 residues in the CDR3.

This clonotype was recorded many times. The rearrangement joins TRBV12-3 or TRBV12-4 to TRBJ1-5; D gene ambiguous. V lost 3 bases to trimming and J lost 0 bases, with 6 bases between them. The CDR3 is 14 residues long. The CDR3 sequence: CASSLGVSNQPQHF. The CDR3 coding sequence is TGTGCCAGCAGTTTGGGAGTTAGCAATCAGCCCCAGCATTTT.

This clonotype was recorded a few times. This chain links TRBV5-6 with TRBJ2-7; D may correspond to TRBD1 or TRBD2 (5 bases each). Deletions cut 0 bases from V and 3 bases from J, with 10 bases between. The CDR3 runs 14 residues. Germline loops: CDR1 SGHDT, CDR2 YYEEEE. In DNA form, the CDR3 reads TGTGCCAGCAGCTTGGGGGACGGGTACTACGAGCAGTACTTC. As protein: CASSLGDGYYEQYF.

In its sample, this clonotype was seen a few times. The chain is built from TRBV7-9 and TRBJ1-2, with a weak D call TRBD1 (5 bases). The V end lost 5 bases, the J end lost 8 bases, and 15 bases lay between the germline ends. Germline assignment: CDR1 SEHNR and CDR2 FQNEAQ (reference sequence). The CDR3 sequence is 13 residues long. This CDR3 reads CASSQVQGNGYTF. The DNA of the CDR3 is TGTGCCAGCAGCCAAGTCCAGGGAAACGGCTACACCTTC.

The chain joins TRBV15 to TRBJ2-7; D not resolved. Germline CDR1 reads LNHNV; CDR2 reads YYDKDF (reference sequence). The CDR3 length is 14 residues. The germline V and J ends were trimmed by 5 bases and 2 bases, with 13 bases remaining between them. The CDR3 spells CATSPSRFAYEQYF. The CDR3, as DNA: TGTGCCACCAGCCCCTCTCGTTTCGCCTACGAGCAGTACTTC.

The chain combines TRBV6-2 or TRBV6-3 with TRBJ2-1; D may correspond to TRBD1 or TRBD2 (5 bases each). V was trimmed by 5 bases and J by 8 bases, leaving 10 bases between them. Germline CDR1 MNHEY, CDR2 SVGEGT. The CDR3 totals 12 residues. The CDR3 DNA follows: TGTGCCAGCAGTCCCGGGACGCATGAGCAGTTCTTC. The encoded protein is CASSPGTHEQFF.

In its sample, this clonotype was seen many times. This sequence joins TRBV6-2 or TRBV6-3 and TRBJ2-1; D uncertain. The CDR3 consists of 12 residues. CDR1 and CDR2 (germline): MNHEY, SVGEGT. The V gene lost 8 bases and the J gene lost 3 bases, with 8 bases spanning the gap. In DNA form, the CDR3 reads TGTGCCAGCCGGTCGGGCTACAATGAGCAGTTCTTC. Translation gives CASRSGYNEQFF.